The clone carrying this T cell receptor beta chain was seen once. Its matching antigen is unknown. The PCR ran on 60 Vbeta and 13 Jbeta primers. Only in-frame clones appear in the TCRdb table, and some are missing; sequencing was by immunoSEQ multiplex PCR. The table shows 250,000 to 350,000 clones, with 70% to 90% occurring only once. Nominally healthy donors provided the samples, though records likely missed some immune exposures. The data derive from a study of cytomegalovirus exposure and HLA in healthy donors. The study's findings and limits: The study labeled under 200 TCR beta chains cytomegalovirus-associated. Both high specificity and high sensitivity reportedly marked the classifier's diagnosis of cytomegalovirus status. A prior analysis recorded that most TCR beta V segments were productive about 87% or about 30% of the time.

The junction had 6 bases not matched to a gene; V was cut back by 1 base and J by 3 bases. Germline V gene lookup returns CDR1 SGHRS and CDR2 YFSETQ. CDR3 size: 15 residues. The specimen was PBMCs. The receptor was isolated from a man aged 40-49 years in good health and CMV-seropositive. The gene calls are TRBV5-1 and TRBJ2-7; 8 positions match TRBD2. The CDR3 loop reads CASSLIVAGSYEQYF. CDR3 nucleotides: TGCGCCAGCAGCTTGATAGTAGCGGGGAGCTACGAGCAGTACTTC. Drawing the rest from reference TRBV5-1 and TRBJ2-7, the complete variable domain is KAGVTQTPRYLIKTRGQQVTLSCSPISGHRSVSWYQQTPGQGLQFLFEYFSETQRNKGNFPGRFSGRQFSNSRSEMNVSTLELGDSALYLCASSLIVAGSYEQYFGPGTRLTVT.